Listed below are T cell receptor beta chains from one sample, sequenced in a study of cytomegalovirus exposure and HLA in healthy donors. Data came from immunoSEQ multiplex PCR; TCRdb stores just in-frame clones and leaves some out. The repertoire holds about 140,000 clones, with 61% as singletons. Sequencing was done on a sample of PBMCs. These TCRs come from a male donor in good health and CMV-seronegative. The CDR3 runs from the conserved cysteine through the conserved F or W. D genes are given only for firm matches.

d_call: .; v_call: TRBV27; cdr3_aa: CASSLDTGRTDTQYF
d_call: .; v_call: TRBV5-4; cdr3_aa: CASSLREGGNTEAFF
d_call: .; v_call: TRBV7-2; cdr3_aa: CASSSSGTRNTEAFF
d_call: TRBD1; v_call: TRBV9; cdr3_aa: CASSVVRTGAGANVLTF
d_call: TRBD2; v_call: TRBV11-3; cdr3_aa: CASSRSSGGPDTQYF
d_call: TRBD1; v_call: TRBV19; cdr3_aa: CASGQGMNTEAFF
d_call: TRBD2; v_call: TRBV7-3; cdr3_aa: CASSFRAAAGGSDTQYF
d_call: TRBD2; v_call: TRBV7-9; cdr3_aa: CASMYGLAGYTDTQYF
d_call: .; v_call: TRBV7-9; cdr3_aa: CASSLDLLGGLETQYF
d_call: .; v_call: TRBV6-6; cdr3_aa: CASSYREGVRTEAFF
d_call: TRBD1; v_call: TRBV9; cdr3_aa: CASSPRQGKDTEAFF
d_call: .; v_call: TRBV5-8; cdr3_aa: CASSPEGLTNEKLFF
d_call: .; v_call: TRBV1; cdr3_aa: CTSSQDRGPGANVLTF
d_call: .; v_call: TRBV27; cdr3_aa: CASSQQMLPTGELFF
d_call: TRBD1; v_call: TRBV7-2; cdr3_aa: CASSTGQEADTQYF
d_call: TRBD1; v_call: TRBV28; cdr3_aa: CASSTRTGRSGNTIYF
d_call: TRBD1; v_call: TRBV13; cdr3_aa: CASSLGTGGNSNQPQHF
d_call: .; v_call: TRBV16; cdr3_aa: CASSQYAGADEQYF
d_call: TRBD1; v_call: TRBV6-1; cdr3_aa: CASRDRGRGNEKLFF
d_call: .; v_call: TRBV12-5; cdr3_aa: CASGTPRSTEAFF
d_call: TRBD1; v_call: TRBV6-5; cdr3_aa: CASSPTGQGSYEQYF
d_call: TRBD1; v_call: TRBV6-5; cdr3_aa: CASSTRDRGSYEQYF
d_call: .; v_call: TRBV19; cdr3_aa: CASSIDGATIGGQETQYF
d_call: .; v_call: TRBV30; cdr3_aa: CAWAGGPYNEQFF
d_call: TRBD1; v_call: TRBV2; cdr3_aa: CASSQAWTGTNTEAFF
d_call: .; v_call: TRBV30; cdr3_aa: CAWRGSDSYQPQHF
d_call: .; v_call: TRBV29-1; cdr3_aa: CSVATGRGGYTF
d_call: .; v_call: TRBV2; cdr3_aa: CASSEGNPTAPVNQPQHF
d_call: TRBD1; v_call: TRBV5-1; cdr3_aa: CASRWAGGSNTQYF
d_call: .; v_call: TRBV6-1; cdr3_aa: CASSATQAGQEGYTF
d_call: .; v_call: TRBV28; cdr3_aa: CASSLSLQERTYEQYF
d_call: .; v_call: TRBV2; cdr3_aa: CASSETRENGYPF
d_call: .; v_call: TRBV12-5; cdr3_aa: CASGSTTGFSYEQYF
d_call: TRBD2; v_call: TRBV7-2; cdr3_aa: CASSLETSGARQRFF
d_call: TRBD1; v_call: TRBV28; cdr3_aa: CASRARQGASGFNTGELFF
d_call: TRBD1; v_call: TRBV7-8; cdr3_aa: CASSSRGQGNSNEQFF
d_call: .; v_call: TRBV11-3; cdr3_aa: CASSHSRVGDTQYF
d_call: .; v_call: TRBV7-3; cdr3_aa: CASSLSQAGQETQYF
d_call: TRBD1; v_call: TRBV29-1; cdr3_aa: CSVPLPAWGQGANTEAFF
d_call: .; v_call: TRBV18; cdr3_aa: CASSPHYEQYF
d_call: .; v_call: TRBV7-2; cdr3_aa: CASSLGPSEQYF
d_call: .; v_call: TRBV5-4; cdr3_aa: CASSPNRTPQVNQPQHF
d_call: .; v_call: TRBV9; cdr3_aa: CASSLRGGSNTEAFF
d_call: .; v_call: TRBV5-8; cdr3_aa: CASSLADLQETQYF
d_call: TRBD1; v_call: TRBV28; cdr3_aa: CASRSPDRDNSPLHF
d_call: TRBD2; v_call: TRBV30; cdr3_aa: CAWSSGDDTQYF
d_call: TRBD2; v_call: TRBV14; cdr3_aa: CASSQPLRGGEQFF
d_call: .; v_call: TRBV29-1; cdr3_aa: CSTLNTEAFF
d_call: TRBD1; v_call: TRBV6-6; cdr3_aa: CASSYDDRATDTQYF
d_call: TRBD1; v_call: TRBV9; cdr3_aa: CASSESTGASYEQYF
d_call: .; v_call: TRBV5-1; cdr3_aa: CASSFAADTPYEQYF
d_call: TRBD1; v_call: TRBV4-1; cdr3_aa: CASSQEDRGIADTQYF
d_call: .; v_call: TRBV7-8; cdr3_aa: CASSFGQSSPLHF
d_call: TRBD1; v_call: TRBV28; cdr3_aa: CASSPPGQVYEQYF
d_call: .; v_call: TRBV19; cdr3_aa: CASSVTGRGYGYTF
d_call: .; v_call: TRBV6-5; cdr3_aa: CASRHAYEQYF
d_call: TRBD2; v_call: TRBV2; cdr3_aa: CARRLAGAYNEQFF